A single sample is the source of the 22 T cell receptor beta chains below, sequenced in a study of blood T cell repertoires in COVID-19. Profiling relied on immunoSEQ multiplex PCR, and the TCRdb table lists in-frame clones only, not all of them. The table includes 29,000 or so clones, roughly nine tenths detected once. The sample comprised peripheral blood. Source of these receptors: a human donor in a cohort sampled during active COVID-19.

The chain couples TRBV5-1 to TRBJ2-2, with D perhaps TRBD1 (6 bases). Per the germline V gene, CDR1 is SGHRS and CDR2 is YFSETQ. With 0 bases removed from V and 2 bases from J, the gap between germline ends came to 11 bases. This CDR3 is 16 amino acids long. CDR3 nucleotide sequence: TGCGCCAGCAGCTTGGTACCAGGGGCAAACACCGGGGAGCTGTTTTTT. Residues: CASSLVPGANTGELFF.

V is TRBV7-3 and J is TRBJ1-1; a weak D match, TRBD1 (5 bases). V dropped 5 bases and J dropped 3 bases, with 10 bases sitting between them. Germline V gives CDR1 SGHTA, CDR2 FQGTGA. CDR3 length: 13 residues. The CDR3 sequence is CASSGWGDTEAFF. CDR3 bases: TGTGCCAGCAGCGGCTGGGGGGACACTGAAGCTTTCTTT.

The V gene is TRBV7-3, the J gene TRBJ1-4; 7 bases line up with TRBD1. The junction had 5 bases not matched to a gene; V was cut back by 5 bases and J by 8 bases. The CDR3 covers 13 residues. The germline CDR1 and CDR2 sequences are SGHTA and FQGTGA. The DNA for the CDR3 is TGTGCCAGCAGCAGACAGGGCGGAGAAAAACTGTTTTTT. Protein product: CASSRQGGEKLFF.

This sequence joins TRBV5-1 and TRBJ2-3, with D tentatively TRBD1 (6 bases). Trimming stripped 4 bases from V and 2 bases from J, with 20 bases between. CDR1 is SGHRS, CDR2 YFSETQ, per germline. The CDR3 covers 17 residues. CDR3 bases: TGCGCCAGCAGCATCGGAGTGGTGGCAGGGGCCACAGATACGCAGTATTTT. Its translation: CASSIGVVAGATDTQYF.

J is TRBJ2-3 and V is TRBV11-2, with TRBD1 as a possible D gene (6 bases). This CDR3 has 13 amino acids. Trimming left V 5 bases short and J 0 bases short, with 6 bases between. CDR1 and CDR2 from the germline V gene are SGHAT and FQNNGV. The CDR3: CASSQGSTDTQYF. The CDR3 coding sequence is TGTGCCAGCAGCCAGGGGAGCACAGATACGCAGTATTTT.

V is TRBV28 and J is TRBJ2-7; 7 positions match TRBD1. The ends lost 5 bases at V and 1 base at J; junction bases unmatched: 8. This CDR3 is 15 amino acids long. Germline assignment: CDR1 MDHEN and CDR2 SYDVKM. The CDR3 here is CASSQGTALSYEQYF. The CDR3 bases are TGTGCCAGCAGTCAGGGGACAGCATTGTCCTACGAGCAGTACTTC.

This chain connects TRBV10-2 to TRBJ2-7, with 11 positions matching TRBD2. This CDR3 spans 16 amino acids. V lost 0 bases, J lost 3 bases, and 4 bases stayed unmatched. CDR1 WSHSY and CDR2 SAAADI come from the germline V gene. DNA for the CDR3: TGCGCCAGCAGTGAGTCGCTTACTAGCGGGGGCTACGAGCAGTACTTC. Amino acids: CASSESLTSGGYEQYF.

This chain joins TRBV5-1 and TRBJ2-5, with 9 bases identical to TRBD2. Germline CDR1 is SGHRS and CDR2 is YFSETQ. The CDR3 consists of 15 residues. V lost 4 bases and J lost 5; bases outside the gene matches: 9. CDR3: CASSAGTSSSETQYF. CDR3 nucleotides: TGCGCCAGCAGCGCCGGGACTAGCAGTAGTGAGACCCAGTACTTC. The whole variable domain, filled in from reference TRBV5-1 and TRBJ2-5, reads KAGVTQTPRYLIKTRGQQVTLSCSPISGHRSVSWYQQTPGQGLQFLFEYFSETQRNKGNFPGRFSGRQFSNSRSEMNVSTLELGDSALYLCASSAGTSSSETQYFGPGTRLLVL.

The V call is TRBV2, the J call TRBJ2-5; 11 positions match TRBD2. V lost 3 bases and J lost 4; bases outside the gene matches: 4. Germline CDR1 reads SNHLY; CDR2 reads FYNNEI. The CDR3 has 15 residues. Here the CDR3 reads CASSDRLAGRETQYF. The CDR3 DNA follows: TGTGCCAGCAGTGACAGACTAGCGGGGCGAGAGACCCAGTACTTC.

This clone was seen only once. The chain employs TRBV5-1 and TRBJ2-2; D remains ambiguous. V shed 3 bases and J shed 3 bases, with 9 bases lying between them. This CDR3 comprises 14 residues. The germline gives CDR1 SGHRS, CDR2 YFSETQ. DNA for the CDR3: TGCGCCAGCAGCTACGGTAGCCACACCGGGGAGCTGTTTTTT. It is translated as CASSYGSHTGELFF.

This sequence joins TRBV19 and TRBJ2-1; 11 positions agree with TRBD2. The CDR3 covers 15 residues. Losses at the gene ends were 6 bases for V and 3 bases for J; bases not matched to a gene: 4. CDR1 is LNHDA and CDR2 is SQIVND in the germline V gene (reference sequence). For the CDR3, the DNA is TGTGCCAGTAGACCCCTAGCGGGGGGCTACAATGAGCAGTTCTTC. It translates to CASRPLAGGYNEQFF.

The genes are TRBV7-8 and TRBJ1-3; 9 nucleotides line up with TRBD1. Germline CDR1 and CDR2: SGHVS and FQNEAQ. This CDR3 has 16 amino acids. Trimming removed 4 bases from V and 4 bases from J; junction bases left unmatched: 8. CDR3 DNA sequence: TGTGCCAGCAGCTCCACAGGGGGCCTAATAGGAAACACCATATATTTT. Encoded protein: CASSSTGGLIGNTIYF. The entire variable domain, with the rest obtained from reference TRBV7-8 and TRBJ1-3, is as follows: GAGVSQSPRYKVAKRGQDVALRCDPISGHVSLFWYQQALGQGPEFLTYFQNEAQLDKSGLPSDRFFAERPEGSVSTLKIQRTQQEDSAVYLCASSSTGGLIGNTIYFGEGSWLTVV.

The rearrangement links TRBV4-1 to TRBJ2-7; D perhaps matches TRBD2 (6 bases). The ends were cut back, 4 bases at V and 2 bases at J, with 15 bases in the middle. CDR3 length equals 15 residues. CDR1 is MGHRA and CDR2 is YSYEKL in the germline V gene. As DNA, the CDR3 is TGCGCCAGCAGCCCTGCTAGCGCCAAACCCTACGAGCAGTACTTC. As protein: CASSPASAKPYEQYF.

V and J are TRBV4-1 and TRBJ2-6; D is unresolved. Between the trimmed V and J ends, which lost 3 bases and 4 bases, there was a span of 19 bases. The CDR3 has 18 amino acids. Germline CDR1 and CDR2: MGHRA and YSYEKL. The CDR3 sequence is CASSHLDMGLTGANVLTF. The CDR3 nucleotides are TGCGCCAGCAGCCACTTAGACATGGGCCTAACGGGGGCCAACGTCCTGACTTTC.

CDR3 DNA sequence: TGTGCCAGCAGCTTAGAAGCGGGTTCCTACGAGCAGTACTTC. This encodes CASSLEAGSYEQYF. The genes are TRBV11-3 and TRBJ2-7, with D perhaps TRBD2 (6 bases). V was clipped by 0 bases and J by 1 base, with 7 bases between them. CDR3 length equals 14 residues. The germline CDR1 and CDR2 sequences are SGHNT and YENEEA.

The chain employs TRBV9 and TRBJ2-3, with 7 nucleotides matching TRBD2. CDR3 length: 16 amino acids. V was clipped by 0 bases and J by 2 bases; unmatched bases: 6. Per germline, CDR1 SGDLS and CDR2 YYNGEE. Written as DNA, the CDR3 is TGTGCCAGCAGCGTAGCTGTAAGCGGGGTCACAGATACGCAGTATTTT. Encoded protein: CASSVAVSGVTDTQYF.

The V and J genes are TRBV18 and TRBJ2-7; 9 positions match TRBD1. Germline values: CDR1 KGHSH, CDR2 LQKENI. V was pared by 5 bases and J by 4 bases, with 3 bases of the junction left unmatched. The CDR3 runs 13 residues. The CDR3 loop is CASSTGGEYEQYF. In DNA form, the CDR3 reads TGTGCCAGCTCAACAGGGGGCGAGTACGAGCAGTACTTC.

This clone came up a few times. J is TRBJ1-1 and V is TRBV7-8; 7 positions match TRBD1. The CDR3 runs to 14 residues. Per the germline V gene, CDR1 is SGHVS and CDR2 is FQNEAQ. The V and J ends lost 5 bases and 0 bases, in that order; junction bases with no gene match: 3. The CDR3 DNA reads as TGTGCCAGCAGCCCGGGGACAGTGAACACTGAAGCTTTCTTT. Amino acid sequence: CASSPGTVNTEAFF.

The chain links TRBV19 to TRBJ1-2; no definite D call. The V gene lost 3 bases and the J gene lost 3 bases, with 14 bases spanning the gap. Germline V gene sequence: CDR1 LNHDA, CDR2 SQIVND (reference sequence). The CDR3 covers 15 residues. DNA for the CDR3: TGTGCCAGTAGTATGGGAGGATCTGTAGACTATGGCTACACCTTC. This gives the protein CASSMGGSVDYGYTF.

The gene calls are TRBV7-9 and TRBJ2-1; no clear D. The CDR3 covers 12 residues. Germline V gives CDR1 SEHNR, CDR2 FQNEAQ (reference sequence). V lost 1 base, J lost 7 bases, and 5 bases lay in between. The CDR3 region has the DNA TGTGCCAGCAGCTTAGACGGGAATGAGCAGTTCTTC. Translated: CASSLDGNEQFF.

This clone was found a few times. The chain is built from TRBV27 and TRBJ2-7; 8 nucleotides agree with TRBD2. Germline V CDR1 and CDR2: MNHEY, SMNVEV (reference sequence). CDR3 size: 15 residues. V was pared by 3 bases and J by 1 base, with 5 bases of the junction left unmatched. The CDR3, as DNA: TGTGCCAGCAGTTTTGGAGCGGGGGATTCCTACGAGCAGTACTTC. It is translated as CASSFGAGDSYEQYF.

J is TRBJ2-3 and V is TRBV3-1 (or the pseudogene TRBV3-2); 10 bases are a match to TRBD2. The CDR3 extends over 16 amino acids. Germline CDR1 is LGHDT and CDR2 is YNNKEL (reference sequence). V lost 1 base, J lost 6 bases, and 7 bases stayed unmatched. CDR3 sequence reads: CASSQGNSGGSDTQYF. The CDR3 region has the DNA TGTGCCAGCAGCCAAGGGAATAGCGGGGGGTCCGATACGCAGTATTTT.